This entry lists 12 T cell receptor beta chains sequenced from one sample in a study of post-analysis software for immune sequencing data. Study-wide points: The five TRBV segments detected at higher frequency in patients than in controls included TRBV5-6, TRBV5-1 and TRBV20-1.

Every TCR beta cDNA library bore unique molecular identifiers. TCRdb reanalysed the PCR reads using MiXCR and keeps one entry per CDR3 protein. Altogether roughly 580,000 distinct CDR3 sequences are present, 44% being singletons, with the ten largest covering 1.5% to 2%. Their specific antigens are unknown. Sequencing was carried out using blood. These receptors came from a girl aged 10-17 years with multiple sclerosis.

This clonotype was seen a handful of times. The chain carries TRBV10-3 and TRBJ2-7; TRBD1 matches 9 bases. Germline CDR1 ENHRY, CDR2 SYGVKD. V shed 5 bases, J shed 2 bases, and the junction held 4 bases outside the gene matches. The CDR3 runs 14 residues. CDR3 DNA sequence: TGTGCCATCAGTCTCCGGGACAGGGCCTACGAGCAGTACTTC. Encoded protein: CAISLRDRAYEQYF.

The V gene is TRBV6-6, the J gene TRBJ1-2; no reliable D call. CDR3 size: 13 residues. The V and J ends lost 7 bases and 2 bases respectively, with 11 bases between them. Per the germline V gene, CDR1 is MNHNY and CDR2 is SVGAGI (reference sequence). The CDR3 region is CASTETGNYGYTF. The CDR3 DNA reads as TGTGCCAGCACAGAGACTGGAAACTATGGCTACACCTTC.

The chain recombines TRBV7-6 with TRBJ2-4, with 10 positions matching TRBD1. This CDR3 has 18 residues. Germline V gives CDR1 SGHVS, CDR2 FNYEAQ. Germline trimming cut 0 bases from V and 4 bases from J; bases unmatched to any gene: 9. The CDR3 is CASSLARRQGARKNIQYF. In DNA, the CDR3 is TGTGCCAGCAGCTTAGCGCGACGACAGGGGGCGAGGAAAAACATTCAGTACTTC.

The CDR3 region has the DNA TGTGCCAGCAGCAAACAGGGGGCGGCTGGAAACACCATATATTTT. As protein: CASSKQGAAGNTIYF. The chain employs TRBV7-9 and TRBJ1-3, with 9 nucleotides matching TRBD1. V was clipped by 5 bases and J by 2 bases; unmatched bases: 4. This CDR3 is 15 amino acids long. Germline V CDR1 and CDR2: SEHNR, FQNEAQ (reference sequence). The full variable domain, with the rest looked up from reference TRBV7-9 and TRBJ1-3, is DTGVSQNPRHKITKRGQNVTFRCDPISEHNRLYWYRQTLGQGPEFLTYFQNEAQLEKSRLLSDRFSAERPKGSFSTLEIQRTEQGDSAMYLCASSKQGAAGNTIYFGEGSWLTVV.

This rearrangement joins TRBV7-9 to TRBJ2-5; 7 bases line up with TRBD1. The better agreement between TRBJ2-7 and the DNA end casts doubt on the J call. CDR1 SEHNR and CDR2 FQNEAQ come from the germline V gene (reference sequence). This CDR3 spans 14 amino acids. Here the CDR3 reads CASSSDRVPYEQYF. CDR3 DNA sequence: TGTGCCAGCAGCTCTGACAGGGTTCCCTACGAGCAGTACTTC.

This rearrangement joins TRBV7-9 to TRBJ2-1; D is possibly TRBD2 (6 bases). The CDR3 has 14 amino acids. The germline gives CDR1 SEHNR, CDR2 FQNEAQ (reference sequence). Trimming removed 5 bases from V and 6 bases from J, with 14 bases in between. CDR3 amino acids: CASSPYREPNEQFF. The CDR3 region has the DNA TGTGCCAGCAGCCCGTACCGGGAGCCCAATGAGCAGTTCTTC. Full variable domain (rest looked up from reference TRBV7-9 and TRBJ2-1): DTGVSQNPRHKITKRGQNVTFRCDPISEHNRLYWYRQTLGQGPEFLTYFQNEAQLEKSRLLSDRFSAERPKGSFSTLEIQRTEQGDSAMYLCASSPYREPNEQFFGPGTRLTVL.

The chain links TRBV7-6 to TRBJ2-1; the match to TRBD2 covers 10 bases. The trim removed 5 bases at V and 7 bases at J, leaving 8 bases unmatched. The CDR3 sequence is 15 residues long. Germline V gene sequence: CDR1 SGHVS, CDR2 FNYEAQ. The CDR3 DNA follows: TGTGCCAGCAGCCGTCTAGCGGGGGCCGGTAATGAGCAGTTCTTC. It yields the protein CASSRLAGAGNEQFF.

This sequence joins TRBV10-3 and TRBJ2-2, with D tentatively TRBD2 (5 bases). This CDR3 is built from 15 residues. The V end lost 4 bases, the J end lost 1 base, and 10 bases lay between the germline ends. The germline V gene encodes CDR1 ENHRY and CDR2 SYGVKD. The CDR3 loop reads CAISAGRGNTGELFF. Written as DNA, the CDR3 is TGTGCCATCAGTGCAGGCCGGGGGAACACCGGGGAGCTGTTTTTT.

The CDR3, as DNA: TGTGCCAGCAGCTCTCCCCCGGACAGTGCTAGCACAGATACGCAGTATTTT. Its translation is CASSSPPDSASTDTQYF. V and J are TRBV12-3 or TRBV12-4 and TRBJ2-3; the D gene is possibly TRBD1 (6 bases). V lost 6 bases and J 0 bases, leaving 19 bases between the germline ends. The CDR3 is 17 amino acids.

Only a few counts were recorded for this clonotype. V usage is TRBV20-1 and J usage is TRBJ2-7; TRBD2 aligns across 8 bases. The CDR3 runs to 14 residues. V was clipped by 7 bases and J by 3 bases; unmatched bases: 11. Germline V CDR1 and CDR2: DFQATT, SNEGSKA (reference sequence). Here the CDR3 reads CSGGIGGVGYEQYF. CDR3 coding DNA: TGCAGTGGGGGAATCGGGGGGGTGGGCTACGAGCAGTACTTC.

The table lists this clonotype with a count of one. This chain uses TRBV6-1 with TRBJ2-1; 8 bases fit TRBD2. Germline V gene lookup returns CDR1 MNHNS and CDR2 SASEGT. J gave up 0 bases and V 7 bases, and 5 bases lay outside the gene matches. The CDR3 extends over 15 amino acids. The CDR3 reads CASNPGLVSYNEQFF. The CDR3 DNA follows: TGTGCCAGCAATCCGGGACTAGTCTCCTACAATGAGCAGTTCTTC.

This chain uses TRBV29-1 with TRBJ1-2; possible D gene TRBD1, 5 bases. Germline V gene sequence: CDR1 SQVTM, CDR2 ANQGSEA. CDR3 length: 15 amino acids. V lost 2 bases and J 6 bases, leaving 19 bases between the germline ends. The CDR3 sequence: CSVEKLLGREDGYTF. The CDR3 region has the DNA TGCAGCGTTGAAAAGTTACTCGGCAGGGAAGATGGCTACACCTTC.